This T cell receptor (beta chain) comes out of a study of T cell responses to AZD1222 COVID-19 vaccine. This CDR3 is built from 11 residues. Germline loops: CDR1 LNHDA, CDR2 SQIVND (reference sequence). Study findings and constraints: Repertoire sampling was restricted to post-peak T cell response timepoints. It was only six AZD1222 recipients who were seropositive at baseline.

This clone is a singleton in its sample. What it binds is not known. A read error may produce the germline difference seen at one junction end. Clones were read by immunoSEQ multiplex PCR, and TCRdb kept only the in-frame ones, dropping some. This table holds about 85,000 clones, nearly 90% found once. The sequence was obtained from an adult in good health. The chain is built from TRBV19 and TRBJ1-4; no firm D call. The input for sequencing was peripheral blood, taken on day 0 of AZD1222 vaccination. The CDR3 protein is CASSIGQDVTF. The CDR3 region has the DNA TGTGCCAGTAGTATTGGTCAGGACGTGACTTTT.